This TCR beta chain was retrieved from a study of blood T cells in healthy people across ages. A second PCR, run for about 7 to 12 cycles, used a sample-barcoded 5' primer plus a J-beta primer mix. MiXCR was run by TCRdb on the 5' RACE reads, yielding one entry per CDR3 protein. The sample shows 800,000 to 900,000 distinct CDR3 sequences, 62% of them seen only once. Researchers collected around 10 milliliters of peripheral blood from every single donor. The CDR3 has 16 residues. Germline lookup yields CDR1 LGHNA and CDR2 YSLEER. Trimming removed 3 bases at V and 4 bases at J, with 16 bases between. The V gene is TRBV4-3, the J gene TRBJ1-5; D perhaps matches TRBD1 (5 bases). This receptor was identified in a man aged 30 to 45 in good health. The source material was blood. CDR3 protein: CASSQSRGHKNQPQHF. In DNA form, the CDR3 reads TGCGCCAGCAGCCAGAGCCGAGGACATAAGAATCAGCCCCAGCATTTT.